A selection of T cell receptor beta chains follows, all from one sample in a study of cytomegalovirus exposure and HLA in healthy donors. Sequencing used immunoSEQ multiplex PCR; TCRdb keeps in-frame clones, though not all of them. The data contain 90,000 to 110,000 clones, roughly four fifths of them seen just once; the ten biggest clones take up approximately 1.2%. Sequenced input: PBMCs. The receptors originated from a man aged 40-49 years in good health and CMV-seronegative. Both conserved end residues are part of each CDR3. Each record gives: V gene, CDR3 length, CDR3 protein.

TRBV6-1	14	CASNSPQGGYGYTF
TRBV5-1	15	CASGPPGTSPYEQYF
TRBV9	18	CASSVGSHGTTNTGELFF
TRBV6-5	15	CASRPDRVVRNEQFF
TRBV19	13	CAVRGPTNEKLFF
TRBV6-5	15	CASSRNRGSYNEQFF
TRBV9	16	CASSVGGAGGTYEQYF
TRBV15	14	CATSRDWRQPEAFF
TRBV7-2	15	CASSLEAGRGYEQFF
TRBV7-9	17	CASSFGTGGLTDQPQHF
TRBV5-1	17	CASSLGIRGSRNYEQYF
TRBV11-2	15	CASSLDRDRGFQAFF
TRBV14	15	CASSPPGGLGSPLHF
TRBV15	15	CATSRDVRVGEKLFF
TRBV6-5	13	CASSYSNREGYTF
TRBV16	17	CASSQSGLAGGSYEQYF
TRBV7-9	14	CASIQFPGQGGIFF
TRBV5-3	16	CARSLVSSATREKLFF
TRBV10-3	13	CAIRPDRGYEQYF
TRBV7-6	19	CASSLAGLAGGRNTGELFF
TRBV2	13	CASRRQAYYGYTF
TRBV7-2	15	CASSPSGTGAEKLFF
TRBV27	14	CASSYQGNTDTQYF
TRBV14	13	CASSQEAYNEQFF
TRBV6-5	14	CASNRDSATTEAFF
TRBV7-9	14	CASSLRGSGNTIYF
TRBV7-9	11	CASSSSAGAFF
TRBV5-1	13	CASSAGTVYEQYF
TRBV5-4	14	CASSLDRATDTQYF
TRBV5-1	14	CASSLARGIDEQFF
TRBV13	17	CASSLVGLAGVTDTQYF
TRBV4-1	14	CASSQASWRTEAFF
TRBV29-1	14	CSVVTALKGGEQYF
TRBV4-2	13	CASSQKEGYKAFF
TRBV4-3	21	CASSQESVKTAGNSRANVLTF
TRBV11-2	16	CASSYGGGISNQPQHF
TRBV7-9	12	CASSLALETQYF
TRBV19	16	CASRRGDREVYTEAFF
TRBV6-1	15	CASITSGTGVNEQFF
TRBV7-2	14	CASSWSVDSYEQYF
TRBV6-1	14	CASSDRGPYNEQFF
TRBV18	13	CASSPSSSYEQYF
TRBV28	12	CASSGGAYEQYF
TRBV6-1	13	CASRGQSSYEQYF
TRBV7-8	16	CASSLEWGEGGNEQFF
TRBV19	15	CASRIQGFGANVLTF
TRBV7-9	13	CASSLAGGYEQYF
TRBV19	13	CASSTGTGFEQFF
TRBV14	15	CASSQDQTGMYEQYF
TRBV11-2	17	CASTPSQGGIGADTQYF
TRBV27	15	CASTRLDGGGFGYTF
TRBV19	14	CASTTGTGADTQYF
TRBV5-6	13	CASSLLQVYEQYF
TRBV9	14	CASSAAVNTGELFF
TRBV6-1	12	CAIIEGGNEQFF
TRBV2	16	CASSEPGTGGTDTQYF
TRBV6-5	13	CASSYSTGYEQYF